Presented here are 4 T cell receptor beta chains from one specimen sequenced in a study of T cells in women clearing cervical HPV infection. Sequencing used immunoSEQ multiplex PCR; TCRdb keeps in-frame clones, though not all of them. The repertoire table contains approximately 39,000 clones. The source material was blood buffy coat. All receptors come from a woman aged 18-69 years with a cervical HPV16 infection that either progressed to CIN3+ or cleared (not recorded which).

With respect to this clone: The read ends 3 residues before the CDR3 terminus; that terminus is restored from the germline J gene. The chain uses TRBV28 and TRBJ2-3; D perhaps matches TRBD2 (6 bases). Germline V gene lookup returns CDR1 MDHEN and CDR2 SYDVKM. There are 15 residues in the CDR3. With 3 bases removed from V and 0 bases from J, the gap between germline ends came to 10 bases. CDR3 bases read: TGTGCCAGCAGTTTCCCACTAGCTAGCACAGATACG. Residues: CASSFPLASTDT. The entire CDR3 is CASSFPLASTDTQYF.

With regard to this clone: The read finishes 3 residues shy of the CDR3 end, and the germline J gene is used to complete it. The chain is built from TRBV7-2 and TRBJ1-2; tentative D call: TRBD1 (6 bases). Germline CDR1 and CDR2: SGHTA and FQGNSA. CDR3 length: 14 amino acids. CDR3 DNA (partial): TGTGCCAGCGGAGGGGGATACCAAAGGAACATC. It encodes CASGGGYQRNI. In full, the CDR3 is CASGGGYQRNIYTF.

A note on this clone: The junction differs from germline at one of its ends, possibly a read error. The read is 3 residues too short to cover the CDR3 end, so that end is filled in from the germline J gene. Distinct nucleotide sequences in the sample also encode this CDR3. The chain employs TRBV5-5 and TRBJ1-3, with 12 bases matching TRBD1. From germline, CDR1 is SGHKS and CDR2 YYEKEE (reference sequence). CDR3 length: 15 residues. Here the CDR3 reads CASSSGQGAGNTIYF. The CDR3 DNA, read in part, is TGTGCCAGCAGCTCGGGACAGGGGGCTGGAAACACG.

As concerns this clone: The read terminates 3 residues before the CDR3 end, so the remaining end is supplied by the germline J gene. This rearrangement joins TRBV20-1 to TRBJ2-5, with D possibly matching TRBD1 (6 bases). In germline, CDR1 is DFQATT, CDR2 SNEGSKA (reference sequence). CDR3 length: 14 residues. V gave up 0 bases and J gave up 4 bases, with 12 bases separating them. CDR3 sequence: CSARDPQGLETQYF. Incomplete CDR3 DNA: TGCAGTGCTAGAGACCCGCAGGGGCTAGAGACC.